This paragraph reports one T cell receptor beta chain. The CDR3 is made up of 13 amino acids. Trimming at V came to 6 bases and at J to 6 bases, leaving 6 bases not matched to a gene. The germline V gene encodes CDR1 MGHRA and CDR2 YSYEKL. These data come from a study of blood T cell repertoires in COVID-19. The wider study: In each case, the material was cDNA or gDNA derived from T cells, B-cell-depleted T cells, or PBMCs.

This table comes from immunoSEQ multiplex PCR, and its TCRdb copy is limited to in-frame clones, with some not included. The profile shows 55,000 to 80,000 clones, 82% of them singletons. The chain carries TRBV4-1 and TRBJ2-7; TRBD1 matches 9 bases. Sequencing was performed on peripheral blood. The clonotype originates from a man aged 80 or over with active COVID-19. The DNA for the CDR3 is TGCGCCAGCAGTCGGGACAGGGTATTCGAGCAGTACTTC. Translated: CASSRDRVFEQYF.